The present T cell receptor (beta chain) was sequenced within a study of human T cells and chemical hapten exposure. As to time point: pre-sensitization, week 0. As to treatment: therapeutic diphenylcyclopropenone sensitization with weekly scalp DPC. The CDR3 covers 13 residues. Germline CDR1 is SEHNR and CDR2 is FQNEAQ (reference sequence). V dropped 8 bases and J dropped 8 bases, with 15 bases sitting between them. TCRdb recomputed calls from the RACE reads with MiXCR, one row per CDR3 protein. Of 180,000 or so distinct CDR3 sequences listed, 25% to 30% are singletons. The sample in question was whole blood, obtained in connection with sensitization to the hapten diphenylcyclopropenone (DPC). The V and J genes are TRBV7-9 and TRBJ1-4; D remains ambiguous. The receptor comes from a woman in her 30s with alopecia areata. Some clones in this sample may be carry-over from other donors' samples. CDR3 nucleotides: TGTGCCAGCCTCCTGGACCAAGGGGAAAAACTGTTTTTT. Amino acid sequence: CASLLDQGEKLFF.